This T cell receptor beta chain stems from a study of OX40 agonist ivuxolimab in advanced cancers. Study summary: Three dose-escalation patients had partial responses: one with hepatocellular carcinoma and two with cutaneous melanoma. Regarding the study as a whole: There was clonal expansion of CD4+ and CD8+ blood T cells by week 6 at 0.1 to 3.0 mg/kg. Expanded clones belonging to CD8+ T cells outnumbered, on average, those of CD4+.

A remark on this clone: The antigen remains undetermined.

Trimming took off 6 bases at V and 0 bases at J, with 11 bases between the two ends. The CDR3 contains 14 residues. Germline-derived CDR1 and CDR2 are SGHRS and YFSETQ. Method: immunoSEQ multiplex PCR; TCRdb's copy keeps in-frame clones and lacks some. The sample includes roughly 50,000 clones, roughly nine tenths of them seen just once. The source material was CD4+ or CD8+ T cells sorted from blood, sampled in a trial of the OX40 agonist ivuxolimab. The receptor's source is an adult with an advanced solid tumor such as melanoma, head and neck, liver or kidney cancer. The chain combines TRBV5-1 with TRBJ2-3; no firm D call. This CDR3 reads CASIDTRSTDTQYF. As DNA, the CDR3 is TGCGCCAGCATAGACACTCGAAGCACAGATACGCAGTATTTT.